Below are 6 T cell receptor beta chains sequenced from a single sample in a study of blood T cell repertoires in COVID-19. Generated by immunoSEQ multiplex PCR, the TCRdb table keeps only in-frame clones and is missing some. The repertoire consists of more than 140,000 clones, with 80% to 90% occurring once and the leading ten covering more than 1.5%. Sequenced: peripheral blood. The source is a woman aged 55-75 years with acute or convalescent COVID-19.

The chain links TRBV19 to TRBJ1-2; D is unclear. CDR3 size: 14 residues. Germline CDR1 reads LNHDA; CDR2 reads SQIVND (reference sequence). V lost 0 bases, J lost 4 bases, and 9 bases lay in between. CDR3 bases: TGTGCCAGTAGTATAGACAACTTTGGCTATGGCTACACCTTC. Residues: CASSIDNFGYGYTF.

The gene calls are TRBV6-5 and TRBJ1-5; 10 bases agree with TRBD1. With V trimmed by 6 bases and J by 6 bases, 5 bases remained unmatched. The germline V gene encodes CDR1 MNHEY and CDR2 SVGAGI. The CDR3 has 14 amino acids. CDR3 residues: CASSLTGGGQPQHF. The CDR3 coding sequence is TGTGCCAGCAGCTTGACAGGGGGCGGTCAGCCCCAGCATTTT.

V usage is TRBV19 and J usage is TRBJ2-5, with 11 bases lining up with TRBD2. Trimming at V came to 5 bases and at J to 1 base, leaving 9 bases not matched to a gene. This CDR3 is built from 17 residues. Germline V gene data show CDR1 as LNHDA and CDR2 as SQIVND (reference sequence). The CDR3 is CASSGSTSGGRQETQYF. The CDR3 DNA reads TGTGCCAGTAGTGGCTCAACTAGCGGGGGACGCCAAGAGACCCAGTACTTC.

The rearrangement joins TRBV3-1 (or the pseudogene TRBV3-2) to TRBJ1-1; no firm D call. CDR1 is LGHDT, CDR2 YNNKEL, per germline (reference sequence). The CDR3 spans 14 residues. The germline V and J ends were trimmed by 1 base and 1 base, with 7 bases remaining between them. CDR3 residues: CASSQVERNTEAFF. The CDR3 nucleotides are TGTGCCAGCAGCCAAGTAGAAAGGAACACTGAAGCTTTCTTT.

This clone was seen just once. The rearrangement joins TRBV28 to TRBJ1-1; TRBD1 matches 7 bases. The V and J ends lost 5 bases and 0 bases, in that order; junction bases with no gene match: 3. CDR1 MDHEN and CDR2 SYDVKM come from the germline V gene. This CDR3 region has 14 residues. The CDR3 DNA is TGTGCCAGCAGTAACCAGGGGGTGAACACTGAAGCTTTCTTT. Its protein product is CASSNQGVNTEAFF.

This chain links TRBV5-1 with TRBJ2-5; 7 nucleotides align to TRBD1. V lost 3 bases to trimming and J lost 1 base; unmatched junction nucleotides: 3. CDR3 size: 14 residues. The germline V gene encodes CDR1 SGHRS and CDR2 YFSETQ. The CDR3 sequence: CASSSTGLQETQYF. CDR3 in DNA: TGCGCCAGCAGCTCGACAGGGCTCCAAGAGACCCAGTACTTC.